This TCR beta chain appears in the sequencing data of a study of Ad26.COV2.S vaccination and SARS-CoV-2 variants. Background on the study: By the intramuscular route, Ad26.COV2.S was given once, or twice 56 days apart. Findings of the study overall: While placebo recipients had lower spike-specific TCR breadth, vaccine recipients had more. After vaccination, reports described spike-specific CD8+ and CD4+ T cell responses as showing substantial breadth. Researchers cautioned that TCR breadth and depth analyses may have underestimated total T cell responses.

The treatment: about 20 received Ad26.COV2.S at low or high dose, single or two shots; several received placebo; per-sample allocation not given. Vaccine and placebo recipients were sampled on day 63 after the first injection. Produced via immunoSEQ multiplex PCR; TCRdb's table is partial and in-frame only. Seen here are about 400,000 clones, 83% observed once, and the top ten hold about 8%. As to this clone: The antigen is undetermined.

The CDR3 runs 15 residues. CDR1 is SNHLY, CDR2 FYNNEI, per germline. V shed 4 bases and J 6 bases; nucleotides not matched to a gene: 8. The sequences come from peripheral blood, collected in a trial of Ad26.COV2.S vaccine versus placebo. The chain joins TRBV2 to TRBJ2-1; 8 bases match TRBD2. This sequence originates from a person between 18 and 60 years old who received the Ad26.COV2.S COVID-19 vaccine or a placebo. DNA for the CDR3: TGTGCCAGCAGTGTTTCAGCGGGAGTCGGCAATGAGCAGTTCTTC. Translated: CASSVSAGVGNEQFF.